A selection of T cell receptor beta chains follows, all from one sample in a study of Graves' ophthalmopathy and Graves' hyperthyroidism. Using its own MiXCR run on the multiplex PCR reads, TCRdb lists one record per CDR3 protein. This table holds about 1.2 million distinct CDR3 sequences, less than 45% found once. Source material: peripheral blood or thyroid tissue (not recorded which). The receptors derive from an adult man with Graves' hyperthyroidism. CDR3s include the opening cysteine and the closing phenylalanine or tryptophan. D genes are given only for firm matches. Clone size is given for some rows only: seen once, a few or many times, or a class if the clone is expanded.

cdr3_nt cdr3_aa clone_size v_call d_call j_call
TGTGCCAGTAGTTCAAGGACATTAGCCTCACCCGGTCAGCCCCAGCATTTT CASSSRTLASPGQPQHF NA TRBV19 NA TRBJ1-5
TGCGCCAGCAACCGACAGGGGGCCTACGAGCAGTACTTC CASNRQGAYEQYF many TRBV5-1 TRBD1 TRBJ2-7
TGTGCCAGTAGTATAGATCGGCGAAACGGGGGCAATCAGCCCCAGCATTTT CASSIDRRNGGNQPQHF NA TRBV19 NA TRBJ1-5
TGTGCCAGCAAGAGGGACAGGGGGCCCGGTGAAAAACTGTTTTTT CASKRDRGPGEKLFF many TRBV2 TRBD1 TRBJ1-4
TGTGCCAGCAGTCTCTCCCGTCATGGTGGCTACACCTTC CASSLSRHGGYTF NA TRBV27 NA TRBJ1-2
TGTGCCAGCACCAGCAGGGCTAGCGGGGGATCGGTCAAGCAGTACTTC CASTSRASGGSVKQYF many TRBV2 TRBD2 TRBJ2-7
TGTGCCAGCAGCTTAGAACCCTCTAGCTCCTACGAGCAGTACTTC CASSLEPSSSYEQYF many TRBV11-2 NA TRBJ2-7
TGTGCCAGCAGTCCCACCGGTGGAAGGTCCTACGAGCAGTACTTC CASSPTGGRSYEQYF many TRBV6-6 NA TRBJ2-7
TGCGCCAGCAGCACCGGACTAGCACTCAACCAAGAGACCCAGTACTTC CASSTGLALNQETQYF few TRBV5-1 TRBD2 TRBJ2-5
TGTGCCAGCAGCTTAGTTGAGGGAGGAAGATATGGCTACACCTTC CASSLVEGGRYGYTF NA TRBV7-9 NA TRBJ1-2